A single sample gave rise to the 30 T cell receptor beta chains below, sequenced in a study of blood T cell repertoires in COVID-19. Using immunoSEQ multiplex PCR, the repertoire was profiled, and TCRdb retains in-frame clones only, with some absent. The sample carries about 130,000 clones, around four fifths recorded once. Sequenced input: peripheral blood. The receptors derive from an elderly man with acute or convalescent COVID-19.

The chain has TRBV6-5 and TRBJ1-1; D is uncertain. Germline CDR1 is MNHEY and CDR2 is SVGAGI. Trimming removed 5 bases from V and 2 bases from J, with 3 bases in between. This CDR3 is 11 amino acids long. CDR3 loop: CASSHNTEAFF. CDR3 coding DNA: TGTGCCAGCAGTCATAACACTGAAGCTTTCTTT.

The rearrangement joins TRBV7-9 to TRBJ1-1, with unresolved D. The CDR3 is 15 residues long. Trimming pared 5 bases from V and 0 bases from J, leaving 13 bases between. CDR1 and CDR2 from the germline V gene are SEHNR and FQNEAQ (reference sequence). The CDR3 is CASSPVRSMNTEAFF. In DNA form, the CDR3 reads TGTGCCAGCAGCCCCGTGAGGTCCATGAACACTGAAGCTTTCTTT. The variable domain in full, completed from reference TRBV7-9 and TRBJ1-1, reads DTGVSQNPRHKITKRGQNVTFRCDPISEHNRLYWYRQTLGQGPEFLTYFQNEAQLEKSRLLSDRFSAERPKGSFSTLEIQRTEQGDSAMYLCASSPVRSMNTEAFFGQGTRLTVV.

The chain uses TRBV24-1 and TRBJ1-6; D not certain. There are 13 residues in the CDR3. Germline V gene lookup returns CDR1 KGHDR and CDR2 SFDVKD. Trimming took 6 bases from V and 7 from J, leaving 9 bases between them. The CDR3, as DNA: TGTGCCACCAGTCGAGACGGGAATTCACCCCTCCACTTT. Translation: CATSRDGNSPLHF.

V usage is TRBV6-5 and J usage is TRBJ2-3; a possible D gene is TRBD2 (5 bases). Germline values: CDR1 MNHEY, CDR2 SVGAGI. There are 13 residues in the CDR3. Trimming left V 7 bases short and J 6 bases short, with 14 bases between. The CDR3 sequence: CASTTSSSDTQYF. The DNA for the CDR3 is TGTGCCAGCACAACTAGTTCATCGGATACGCAGTATTTT.

The gene calls are TRBV5-1 and TRBJ1-6; D perhaps matches TRBD1 (6 bases). The CDR3 spans 14 residues. Trimming pared 2 bases from V and 7 bases from J, leaving 10 bases between. Germline V gene sequence: CDR1 SGHRS, CDR2 YFSETQ. In DNA form, the CDR3 reads TGCGCCAGCAGCTTCGACAGGCTCAATTCACCCCTCCACTTT. This translates into CASSFDRLNSPLHF.

The V and J genes are TRBV29-1 and TRBJ2-7; perhaps TRBD2 as D (6 bases). This CDR3 is 13 amino acids long. The V end lost 5 bases, the J end lost 7 bases, and 18 bases lay between the germline ends. Per germline, CDR1 SQVTM and CDR2 ANQGSEA. The CDR3 region is CSVQEGPVIEQYF. The CDR3 nucleotides read TGCAGCGTTCAGGAGGGCCCGGTAATTGAGCAGTACTTC.

The chain combines TRBV5-1 with TRBJ1-5; perhaps TRBD1 as D (5 bases). Trimming removed 5 bases at V and 3 bases at J, with 12 bases between. In germline, CDR1 is SGHRS, CDR2 YFSETQ. This CDR3 is built from 14 residues. The CDR3 region is CASSKQVINQPQHF. The CDR3 DNA is TGCGCCAGCAGTAAACAGGTTATCAATCAGCCCCAGCATTTT.

The chain joins TRBV9 to TRBJ2-7; 10 positions match TRBD2. CDR3 length equals 17 residues. After removal of 0 bases from V and 3 bases from J, the junction contained 9 bases not matched to a gene. Germline values: CDR1 SGDLS, CDR2 YYNGEE. The CDR3 nucleotides are TGTGCCAGCAGCGTAGGATCTAGCGGGGGCCGACTCTACGAGCAGTACTTC. The encoded protein is CASSVGSSGGRLYEQYF. Filled out from reference TRBV9 and TRBJ2-7, the complete variable domain reads DSGVTQTPKHLITATGQRVTLRCSPRSGDLSVYWYQQSLDQGLQFLIQYYNGEERAKGNILERFSAQQFPDLHSELNLSSLELGDSALYFCASSVGSSGGRLYEQYFGPGTRLTVT.

V usage is TRBV24-1 and J usage is TRBJ2-3; 7 nucleotides match TRBD1. V gave up 4 bases and J gave up 0 bases; unmatched junction bases: 6. Per the germline V gene, CDR1 is KGHDR and CDR2 is SFDVKD. This CDR3 spans 16 amino acids. The DNA of the CDR3 is TGTGCCACCAGTGAGCCGACAGGGAGCAGCACAGATACGCAGTATTTT. As protein: CATSEPTGSSTDTQYF.

This chain links TRBV5-1 with TRBJ2-2; TRBD2 matches at 14 bases. The CDR3 has 17 amino acids. The ends lost 4 bases at V and 4 bases at J; junction bases unmatched: 6. Germline V gene data show CDR1 as SGHRS and CDR2 as YFSETQ. For the CDR3, the DNA is TGCGCCAGCAGCCCACCGGGACTAGCGGGGGCCACCGGGGAGCTGTTTTTT. Its translation: CASSPPGLAGATGELFF.

This rearrangement joins TRBV5-1 to TRBJ2-1, with TRBD2 matching 7 bases. The germline CDR1 and CDR2 sequences are SGHRS and YFSETQ. The ends lost 0 bases at V and 4 bases at J; junction bases unmatched: 16. The CDR3 has 19 residues. Here the CDR3 DNA reads TGCGCCAGCAGCTTGGCCGGCGGGAGCAAGTTCTTGGCGTACAATGAGCAGTTCTTC. As protein: CASSLAGGSKFLAYNEQFF.

The CDR3 is CASRRDQGYNQPQHF. CDR3 sequence (DNA): TGTGCCAGTAGGAGGGACCAGGGGTACAATCAGCCCCAGCATTTT. This chain connects TRBV19 to TRBJ1-5; the D gene is possibly TRBD1 (6 bases). There are 15 residues in the CDR3. The ends were cut back, 6 bases at V and 3 bases at J, with 15 bases in the middle. Germline V gene sequence: CDR1 LNHDA, CDR2 SQIVND (reference sequence).

This chain connects TRBV6-5 to TRBJ1-2; D possibly corresponds to TRBD1 (5 bases). CDR1 is MNHEY and CDR2 is SVGAGI in the germline V gene. The V end lost 6 bases, the J end lost 6 bases, and 14 bases lay between the germline ends. CDR3 size: 13 residues. CDR3 sequence: CASSLRAGDGYTF. DNA of the CDR3: TGTGCCAGCAGCCTCAGGGCTGGGGATGGCTACACCTTC.

The CDR3, as DNA: TGTGCCAGCAGTCGACTTGGGGGGTTTAAGGAGACCCAGTACTTC. Translation: CASSRLGGFKETQYF. The rearrangement uses TRBV14 and TRBJ2-5; D possibly corresponds to TRBD2 (6 bases). The CDR3 loop spans 15 amino acids. V was trimmed by 6 bases and J by 5 bases, leaving 19 bases between them. Germline-derived CDR1 and CDR2 are SGHDN and FVKESK.

The V gene is TRBV6-6, the J gene TRBJ1-6, with 8 bases fitting TRBD1. This CDR3 has 16 residues. V lost 6 bases to trimming and J lost 10 bases; unmatched junction nucleotides: 14. CDR1 MNHNY and CDR2 SVGAGI come from the germline V gene (reference sequence). The CDR3: CASSDVRTGRLSPLHF. DNA for the CDR3: TGTGCCAGCAGCGATGTGCGGACAGGGAGGTTATCACCCCTCCACTTT.

This clone has only one observation. The rearrangement links TRBV6-5 to TRBJ2-1; 14 bases match TRBD2. Germline-derived CDR1 and CDR2 are MNHEY and SVGAGI. The ends lost 9 bases at V and 2 bases at J; junction bases unmatched: 3. This CDR3 has 15 residues. The CDR3 spells CASLGLAGAYNEQFF. The CDR3 DNA follows: TGTGCCAGTCTGGGACTAGCGGGGGCCTACAATGAGCAGTTCTTC.

The chain employs TRBV7-2 and TRBJ2-2; 12 bases line up with TRBD2. Per germline, CDR1 SGHTA and CDR2 FQGNSA. The V and J ends lost 5 bases and 7 bases, in that order; junction bases with no gene match: 11. This CDR3 is 17 amino acids long. The CDR3 DNA is TGTGCCAGCAGCCCCGGACTAGCGGGGATAGCGGTCGGGGAGCTGTTTTTT. Translated, it gives CASSPGLAGIAVGELFF.

This sequence joins TRBV19 and TRBJ2-3, with D possibly being TRBD1 (5 bases). The CDR3 runs to 14 residues. CDR1 is LNHDA, CDR2 SQIVND, per germline (reference sequence). V was clipped by 6 bases and J by 2 bases, with 12 bases between them. CDR3 loop: CASSRQGSTDTQYF. DNA for the CDR3: TGTGCCAGTAGCCGGCAGGGTTCCACAGATACGCAGTATTTT.

This chain joins TRBV5-1 and TRBJ1-2; D might be TRBD1 (6 bases). CDR3 length: 15 amino acids. Trimming left V 4 bases short and J 2 bases short, with 15 bases between. CDR1 SGHRS and CDR2 YFSETQ come from the germline V gene. The chain's CDR3 is CASSPGHRDNYGYTF. In nucleotides, the CDR3 is TGCGCCAGCAGCCCGGGGCACAGGGACAACTATGGCTACACCTTC.

Notes on this clone: Distinct nucleotide sequences in the sample also encode this CDR3. The V call is TRBV9, the J call TRBJ2-7; 11 bases are a match to TRBD1. V was clipped by 0 bases and J by 4 bases; unmatched bases: 3. The CDR3 sequence is 15 residues long. CDR1 is SGDLS and CDR2 is YYNGEE in the germline V gene. This CDR3 is CASSVGTGGLYEQYF. The CDR3 DNA sequence: TGTGCCAGCAGCGTAGGGACAGGGGGCTTGTACGAGCAGTACTTC.

V and J are TRBV7-2 and TRBJ2-3; 16 nucleotides line up with TRBD2. Germline lookup yields CDR1 SGHTA and CDR2 FQGNSA. Germline trimming cut 5 bases from V and 5 bases from J; bases unmatched to any gene: 4. This CDR3 spans 16 amino acids. CDR3 DNA: TGTGCCAGCAGCGGGACTAGCGGGGGGGTGATAGATACGCAGTATTTT. Its protein product is CASSGTSGGVIDTQYF.

This chain uses TRBV18 with TRBJ1-5, with unresolved D. Germline CDR1 KGHSH, CDR2 LQKENI. V lost 6 bases and J 3 bases, leaving 12 bases between the germline ends. The CDR3 has 14 residues. The CDR3 bases are TGTGCCAGCTCCCGGCAGGAAGCCAATCAGCCCCAGCATTTT. It translates to CASSRQEANQPQHF.

The chain combines TRBV5-1 with TRBJ2-5; 9 bases are a match to TRBD2. V shed 4 bases and J 1 base; nucleotides not matched to a gene: 8. The CDR3 totals 16 residues. Germline values: CDR1 SGHRS, CDR2 YFSETQ. CDR3 residues: CASSPSGGGAQETQYF. CDR3 sequence (DNA): TGCGCCAGCAGCCCCAGTGGCGGGGGGGCCCAAGAGACCCAGTACTTC.

The V call is TRBV11-2, the J call TRBJ2-1; no clear D. Germline V gene sequence: CDR1 SGHAT, CDR2 FQNNGV. Between the trimmed V and J ends, which lost 5 bases and 13 bases, there was a span of 15 bases. This CDR3 comprises 12 residues. Here the CDR3 DNA reads TGTGCCAGCAGCCCCCGAGGCCCTGTCCAGTTCTTC. Protein sequence: CASSPRGPVQFF.

The chain combines TRBV7-8 with TRBJ1-6; 7 nucleotides align to TRBD1. Germline V CDR1 and CDR2: SGHVS, FQNEAQ. CDR3 length: 16 amino acids. V dropped 0 bases and J dropped 4; count of bases not matched to a gene: 3. In DNA form, the CDR3 reads TGTGCCAGCAGCTTAGCCTCGACAGGGTATAATTCACCCCTCCACTTT. Translation gives CASSLASTGYNSPLHF.

This chain connects TRBV5-1 to TRBJ2-3; no reliable D call. The CDR3 spans 13 residues. V gave up 0 bases and J gave up 2 bases, with 4 bases separating them. Per germline, CDR1 SGHRS and CDR2 YFSETQ. The DNA of the CDR3 is TGCGCCAGCAGCTTGGAACACACAGATACGCAGTATTTT. Its protein product is CASSLEHTDTQYF. Full variable domain (outside the CDR3, taken from reference TRBV5-1 and TRBJ2-3): KAGVTQTPRYLIKTRGQQVTLSCSPISGHRSVSWYQQTPGQGLQFLFEYFSETQRNKGNFPGRFSGRQFSNSRSEMNVSTLELGDSALYLCASSLEHTDTQYFGPGTRLTVL.

The CDR3 sequence is CAISLAGLADTQYF. Written as DNA, the CDR3 is TGTGCCATCAGTTTAGCGGGGTTAGCAGATACGCAGTATTTT. The chain recombines TRBV10-3 with TRBJ2-3; 8 nucleotides match TRBD2. The junction had 5 bases not matched to a gene; V was cut back by 5 bases and J by 4 bases. CDR3 length: 14 amino acids. Germline V gives CDR1 ENHRY, CDR2 SYGVKD.

V gene TRBV19 combines with J gene TRBJ2-4; 10 bases are a match to TRBD1. Germline lookup yields CDR1 LNHDA and CDR2 SQIVND (reference sequence). The CDR3 has 17 residues. Unmatched junction bases numbered 6, after V lost 3 bases and J lost 1 base. This CDR3 reads CASSIKGTGAAKNIQYF. The CDR3 region has the DNA TGTGCCAGTAGTATTAAGGGGACAGGGGCGGCCAAAAACATTCAGTACTTC.

This clone has a single count. The rearrangement joins TRBV3-1 (or the pseudogene TRBV3-2) to TRBJ2-3; TRBD2 matches 11 bases. J was trimmed by 6 bases and V by 6 bases; bases with no gene match: 8. The CDR3 is 15 residues long. Germline CDR1 and CDR2: LGHDT and YNNKEL (reference sequence). The CDR3 bases are TGTGCCAGCAGTAGACTAGCGGGGTTTGGGGATACGCAGTATTTT. Amino acids: CASSRLAGFGDTQYF.

The rearrangement links TRBV28 to TRBJ2-2; D not resolved. The CDR3 extends over 13 amino acids. Trimming shortened V by 6 bases and J by 2 bases, and 7 bases separated the two germline ends. Germline CDR1 reads MDHEN; CDR2 reads SYDVKM. The CDR3: CASRQQNTGELFF. In DNA form, the CDR3 reads TGTGCCAGCAGACAACAAAACACCGGGGAGCTGTTTTTT.